Included here is one T cell receptor (beta chain) sequence, with context. The antigen remains unidentified. Trimming cost V 2 bases and J 4 bases; bases outside gene matches: 4. CDR1 is SGHAT and CDR2 is FQDESV in the germline V gene (reference sequence). There are 15 residues in the CDR3. The data are from a study of T cells in narcolepsy. Study-wide context: Donors had narcolepsy type 1 or type 2, or were healthy controls.

Findings and limits, study-wide: Comparing one patient's CSF and blood CD4+ clonotypes highlighted HCRT- and TRIB2-specific autoreactive clonotypes.

Produced via immunoSEQ multiplex PCR; TCRdb's table is partial and in-frame only. The sample lists just under 30,000 clones, around 87% seen once, with roughly 1% in the top ten. The sequenced sample was memory (CD45RA-) CD4+ T cells from blood. The source is a human donor in good health. This chain uses TRBV11-1 with TRBJ2-2, with TRBD2 matching over 7 bases. The CDR3 DNA reads as TGTGCCAGCAGCTTAACGGGGGGACTCACCGGGGAGCTGTTTTTT. It encodes CASSLTGGLTGELFF.